Listed here is a single T cell receptor beta chain. Its specific antigen is unknown. Base qualities are missing; no much larger clone stands one base away. The same CDR3 can be traced to other DNA sequences in this sample. Healthy HIV-negative adults with no recently reported acute infections or vaccinations were included as donors. Every donor was a Caucasian adult residing in Nashville, Tennessee, USA. CD4+ T cells were enriched by magnetic negative selection; naive cells were then positively selected on CD45RA, and the negative fraction formed the memory subset. Blood was obtained by leukapheresis, after which PBMCs were separated by Ficoll-Histopaque density gradient centrifugation and cryopreserved in liquid nitrogen vapor phase. Analytical flow cytometry was used to check the purity and quantity of every magnetically sorted T cell population. Genomic DNA was isolated from each sorted fraction and quantified by UV absorbance on a Nanodrop 2000c.

This sample was included in a study of shared clonotypes between healthy human individuals (TCRdb year 2020). With regard to the full study: A couple of women and a few men aged 18 to 49 years were included in the cohort. For each donor, three plates each were used for CD4 naive and CD4 memory, two plates were used for CD8 naive, and one plate was used for CD8 memory. To estimate repertoire size and how much clonotypes are shared between individuals, the study performed deep sequencing of blood TCR repertoires from a handful of healthy adults. To increase sequencing depth and limit assay-specific biases, different laboratories used diverse techniques to prepare libraries and sequence TCR repertoires. Leukapheresis yielded between about 0.94 and 9 billion PBMCs per donor.

Using the deep immunoSEQ assay, TCR CDR3 regions were amplified from genomic DNA by multiplex PCR. Genomic DNA extracted from each cell subset was distributed evenly over all wells of several immunoSEQ 96-well plates, and each plate served as one replicate. For sorted subsets, each replicate PCR was loaded with about 0.2 ug genomic DNA, equivalent to approximately 27,000 T cell genomes. Purified libraries were measured with a Qubit 3.0 fluorometer, size-checked on a Bioanalyzer 2100, and measured again with the KAPA Library Quantification kit. Every immunoSEQ 96-well plate was sequenced on a separate single-read 150-cycle Illumina NextSeq 550 flow cell. Concerning the study's data processing: Because the immunoSEQ output included only junctional sequences and no quality scores, the filtering could not be the same as the filtering used for full-length reads. Sequences were annotated with PyIR, a Python wrapper for IgBLAST v1.9, and V/J genes and CDR3 were assigned using IMGT germline references. Reads with weak V/J assignments (E-value above 1e-6), missing CDR3, stop codons, out-of-frame junctions, or ambiguous translated residues were removed. V3J clonotypes were defined by identical inferred V gene, J gene, and CDR3 amino acid sequence. To compute the percentage overlap between repertoires, the number of shared unique clonotypes was divided by the size of the smaller repertoire. Repertoire richness was assessed with RTK rarefaction, the Chao1 estimator, and Recon v2.1 estimates of unobserved clonotypes. Generation probabilities were computed with OLGA for all TCRbeta clonotypes obtained by the gDNA method from a handful of donors. TCRdb obtained this table from immuneACCESS and retained in-frame rearrangements with V and J assigned. These tables miss some clones; where compared with another copy, unresolved V genes account for less than half of the shortfall, and the remainder is unexplained. V, J and clone size reflect that table, while D and trimming were determined from the DNA. Counted in this sample were roughly 2.2 million clones; roughly 90% of them appeared once. The ten top clones hold around 0.35% of the sample.

On the study overall, not on this receptor specifically: Sharing across a few donors was observed for approximately 5% of naive CD4, about 3.2% of naive CD8, 2% to 2.5% of memory CD4, and about 0.4% of memory CD8 clonotypes. Because the study included only a small number of donors, the genetic and exposure-history diversity represented was limited. Compared with non-shared clonotypes, clonotypes shared by all four sorted-subset donors had higher generation probabilities. Sampling was restricted to blood, and TCR repertoires in tissue are likely to differ from TCR repertoires in blood. Larger estimated clonotype richness was generally found for naive subsets than for memory subsets. Pairwise subsampling indicated that sequencing depth was expected to affect the degree of clonotype sharing among donors. Even with the large sequencing depth, rarefaction of the sorted-subset datasets indicated that sequencing was incomplete.

Reading from cysteine to phenylalanine, the CDR3 counts 16 amino acids. The sequence is cut down to CDR3 DNA, 48 bases in frame from base 1. Unmatched junction bases come to 9, with V trimmed by 4 bases and J by 1 base. Per the germline V gene, SGHRS is the CDR1 and YFSETQ is the CDR2. Rearrangement joined TRBV5-1 to TRBJ2-5, with TRBD1 matching 8 junction bases. This clonotype was obtained from a man aged 18 to 29 in good health. Some clones in this sample may be carry-over from other donors' samples. Sequencing was carried out using naive CD4+ T cells from PBMCs. What this sample's cell subset or site label stands for: CD45RA+ positively selected. This receptor has the CDR3 CASSLGQGNLQETQYF. The bases are TGCGCCAGCAGCCTTGGACAGGGAAACCTCCAAGAGACCCAGTACTTC.